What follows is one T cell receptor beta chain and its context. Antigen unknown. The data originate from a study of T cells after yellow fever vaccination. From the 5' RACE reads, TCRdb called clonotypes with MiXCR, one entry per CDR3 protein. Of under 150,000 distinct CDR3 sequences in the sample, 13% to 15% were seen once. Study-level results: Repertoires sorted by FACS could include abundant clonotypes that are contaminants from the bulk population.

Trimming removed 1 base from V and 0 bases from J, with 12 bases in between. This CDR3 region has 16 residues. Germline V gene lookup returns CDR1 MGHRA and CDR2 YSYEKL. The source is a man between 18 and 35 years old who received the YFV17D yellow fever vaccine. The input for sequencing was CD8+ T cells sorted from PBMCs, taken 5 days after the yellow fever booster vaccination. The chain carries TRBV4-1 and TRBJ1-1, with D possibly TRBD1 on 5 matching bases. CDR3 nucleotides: TGCGCCAGCAGCCAAGCTCGAACAGGCCTGAACACTGAAGCTTTCTTT. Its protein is CASSQARTGLNTEAFF.